Shown below are 32 T cell receptor beta chains from a single sample sequenced in a study of CD8 T cells in Susac syndrome. Roughly 0.45 to 1 ug RNA was reverse transcribed with random hexamers. Using its own MiXCR run on the immunoSEQ multiplex PCR reads, TCRdb lists one record per CDR3 protein. This sample has around 130,000 distinct CDR3 sequences; about 93% occur once, and the top ten carry around 0.24%. The material sequenced was CD8+ T cells from PBMCs. The source of these receptors is a human donor with multiple sclerosis.

The chain employs TRBV11-2 and TRBJ2-5; D gene ambiguous. Trimming pared 3 bases from V and 4 bases from J, leaving 9 bases between. Germline V gene data show CDR1 as SGHAT and CDR2 as FQNNGV. The CDR3 consists of 13 residues. The DNA for the CDR3 is TGTGCCAGCAGCTTGATTCAAGGAGAGACCCAGTACTTC. It is translated as CASSLIQGETQYF.

J is TRBJ2-5 and V is TRBV6-2 or TRBV6-3; D unclear. Germline V gives CDR1 MNHEY, CDR2 SVGEGT. The CDR3 consists of 12 residues. V was shortened by 7 bases and J by 0 bases, with 6 bases between the two germline ends. The CDR3: CASTTYQETQYF. CDR3 DNA sequence: TGTGCCAGCACCACGTACCAAGAGACCCAGTACTTC.

This chain connects TRBV29-1 to TRBJ1-1; no firm D call. Trimming shortened V by 4 bases and J by 6 bases, and 12 bases separated the two germline ends. The CDR3 is 12 residues long. Per the germline V gene, CDR1 is SQVTM and CDR2 is ANQGSEA. DNA of the CDR3: TGCAGCGTTGTCAGGCACAACTCTGAAGCTTTCTTT. As protein: CSVVRHNSEAFF.

V usage is TRBV4-3 and J usage is TRBJ2-3, with 9 bases that match TRBD2. CDR3 length equals 17 residues. The germline V gene encodes CDR1 LGHNA and CDR2 YSLEER. Trimming cost V 0 bases and J 6 bases; bases outside gene matches: 10. The CDR3 reads CASSQDLAGTITDTQYF. DNA for the CDR3: TGCGCCAGCAGCCAAGACCTAGCGGGGACCATCACCGATACGCAGTATTTT.

The J gene is TRBJ2-7, the V gene TRBV20-1; D call uncertain. This CDR3 region has 11 residues. Germline V CDR1 and CDR2: DFQATT, SNEGSKA (reference sequence). V gave up 3 bases and J gave up 2 bases, with 5 bases separating them. CDR3 sequence: CSASETYEQYF. In DNA, the CDR3 is TGCAGTGCTAGCGAGACCTACGAGCAGTACTTC.

This chain uses TRBV15 with TRBJ1-2, with 7 nucleotides matching TRBD1. The CDR3 extends over 15 amino acids. The ends lost 8 bases at V and 0 bases at J; junction bases unmatched: 9. Germline V lookup: CDR1 LNHNV, CDR2 YYDKDF (reference sequence). The CDR3 bases are TGTGCCACCCACTCCGGGACAGCAGCTAACTATGGCTACACCTTC. Protein product: CATHSGTAANYGYTF.

The V call is TRBV19, the J call TRBJ2-3; D is undetermined. This CDR3 has 12 residues. Per germline, CDR1 LNHDA and CDR2 SQIVND (reference sequence). Deletions cut 8 bases from V and 4 bases from J, with 10 bases between. The chain's CDR3 is CASGTRADTQYF. The DNA for the CDR3 is TGTGCCAGTGGAACAAGGGCAGATACGCAGTATTTT.

V and J are TRBV3-1 and TRBJ2-1; 8 positions match TRBD2. Per germline, CDR1 LGHDT and CDR2 YNNKEL (reference sequence). J lost 8 bases, V lost 3 bases, and 12 bases had no gene match. The CDR3 has 16 amino acids. DNA of the CDR3: TGTGCCAGCAGCCATTTAGCGGGACCAGCATGGGATGAGCAGTTCTTC. Its protein is CASSHLAGPAWDEQFF.

This clonotype occurred once. The chain has TRBV7-9 and TRBJ2-5; D gene uncertain. Germline CDR1 SEHNR, CDR2 FQNEAQ (reference sequence). The V gene lost 1 base and the J gene lost 0 bases, with 6 bases spanning the gap. The CDR3 extends over 14 amino acids. Here the CDR3 reads CASSLVVYQETQYF. The CDR3 DNA reads TGTGCCAGCAGCTTAGTTGTCTACCAAGAGACCCAGTACTTC.

In nucleotides, the CDR3 is TGTGCCAGCAGTTTCAGCTGGACGGCCTATGGCTACACCTTC. This translates into CASSFSWTAYGYTF. The V and J genes are TRBV27 and TRBJ1-2; D is unclear. CDR3 length: 14 amino acids. Trimming left V 3 bases short and J 4 bases short, with 12 bases between. Germline V CDR1 and CDR2: MNHEY, SMNVEV (reference sequence).

This clonotype has only one observation. The rearrangement joins TRBV6-2 or TRBV6-3 to TRBJ1-1; D is uncertain. The CDR3 length is 14 residues. Germline V gene lookup returns CDR1 MNHEY and CDR2 SVGEGT. Trimming cost V 1 base and J 5 bases, with 11 bases left between them. CDR3 in DNA: TGTGCCAGCAGTTACTTTCGGGGTAGTACTGAAGCTTTCTTT. It yields the protein CASSYFRGSTEAFF.

The V call is TRBV4-3, the J call TRBJ1-5; TRBD1 matches 7 bases. The ends lost 0 bases at V and 7 bases at J; junction bases unmatched: 6. Germline lookup yields CDR1 LGHNA and CDR2 YSLEER. This CDR3 is built from 15 residues. The CDR3 sequence is CASSQDQGEGQPQHF. In DNA form, the CDR3 reads TGCGCCAGCAGCCAAGATCAGGGGGAAGGCCAGCCCCAGCATTTT.

This chain links TRBV6-4 with TRBJ2-2; 12 nucleotides line up with TRBD2. This CDR3 contains 15 residues. Germline V gives CDR1 MRHNA, CDR2 SNTAGT. V gave up 4 bases and J gave up 7 bases; unmatched junction bases: 4. CDR3 region: CASSGLAGESGELFF. The CDR3 bases are TGTGCCAGCAGTGGACTAGCGGGAGAGAGCGGGGAGCTGTTTTTT.

The chain employs TRBV27 and TRBJ1-2, with 8 bases fitting TRBD1. The CDR3 totals 14 residues. The V gene's germline CDR1 is MNHEY and CDR2 SMNVEV (reference sequence). V lost 5 bases, J lost 7 bases, and 9 bases stayed unmatched. The CDR3 bases are TGTGCCAGCAGTCCTACAACACAGGGGGGTGGCTACACCTTC. Translation: CASSPTTQGGGYTF.

V and J are TRBV7-8 and TRBJ2-1, with a tentative D call TRBD2 (6 bases). Between the trimmed V and J ends, which lost 4 bases and 4 bases, there was a span of 20 bases. From germline, CDR1 is SGHVS and CDR2 FQNEAQ. The CDR3 contains 17 residues. The CDR3: CASSWDLPTGVYNEQFF. CDR3 nucleotides: TGTGCCAGCAGCTGGGACTTACCGACGGGGGTTTACAATGAGCAGTTCTTC. Based on the CDR3 plus reference TRBV7-8 and TRBJ2-1, the full variable domain is GAGVSQSPRYKVAKRGQDVALRCDPISGHVSLFWYQQALGQGPEFLTYFQNEAQLDKSGLPSDRFFAERPEGSVSTLKIQRTQQEDSAVYLCASSWDLPTGVYNEQFFGPGTRLTVL.

This rearrangement joins TRBV4-1 to TRBJ2-5, with 11 nucleotides matching TRBD1. Germline values: CDR1 MGHRA, CDR2 YSYEKL. The CDR3 sequence is 15 residues long. V gave up 5 bases and J gave up 3 bases; unmatched junction bases: 5. CDR3 sequence (DNA): TGCGCCAGCAGCTCTTGGACAGGGGGCGAAGAGACCCAGTACTTC. It translates to CASSSWTGGEETQYF.

V and J are TRBV5-4 and TRBJ2-1; D call uncertain. Trimming left V 4 bases short and J 0 bases short, with 17 bases between. From germline, CDR1 is SGHNT and CDR2 YYREEE (reference sequence). CDR3 size: 17 residues. Written as DNA, the CDR3 is TGTGCCAGCAGCCCAGACTCGCCCGTCAGCTCCTACAATGAGCAGTTCTTC. This gives the protein CASSPDSPVSSYNEQFF. The full variable domain, with the rest looked up from reference TRBV5-4 and TRBJ2-1, is ETGVTQSPTHLIKTRGQQVTLRCSSQSGHNTVSWYQQALGQGPQFIFQYYREEENGRGNFPPRFSGLQFPNYSSELNVNALELDDSALYLCASSPDSPVSSYNEQFFGPGTRLTVL.

This chain's CDR3 is CASSLGLAGGGTQYF. The CDR3 coding sequence is TGTGCCAGCAGCTTAGGACTAGCGGGAGGCGGGACCCAGTACTTC. V is TRBV11-2 and J is TRBJ2-5; the match to TRBD2 covers 13 bases. CDR1 is SGHAT and CDR2 is FQNNGV in the germline V gene. CDR3 length: 15 residues. V trimming: 1 base; J trimming: 7 bases; junction bases outside the gene matches: 3.

V usage is TRBV20-1 and J usage is TRBJ1-2, with a possible D match to TRBD1 (6 bases). CDR1 is DFQATT and CDR2 is SNEGSKA in the germline V gene (reference sequence). Trimming removed 2 bases from V and 6 bases from J, with 16 bases in between. CDR3 length: 14 amino acids. This CDR3 reads CSARLNMTGHGYTF. The CDR3 DNA is TGCAGTGCTAGACTTAACATGACAGGTCATGGCTACACCTTC.

This chain joins TRBV5-1 and TRBJ2-3, with 12 positions matching TRBD2. Looked up from germline, CDR1 is SGHRS and CDR2 is YFSETQ. The CDR3 is 16 residues long. Trimming cost V 3 bases and J 6 bases; bases outside gene matches: 8. The CDR3 sequence: CASSWRLAGDTDTQYF. For the CDR3, the DNA is TGCGCCAGCAGCTGGAGACTAGCGGGAGATACCGATACGCAGTATTTT.

This clonotype was seen just once. The chain is built from TRBV27 and TRBJ2-1; 8 bases line up with TRBD2. V was pared by 0 bases and J by 6 bases, with 7 bases of the junction left unmatched. Per germline, CDR1 MNHEY and CDR2 SMNVEV (reference sequence). This CDR3 contains 16 residues. The chain's CDR3 is CASSLSPSGLSNEQFF. The CDR3, as DNA: TGTGCCAGCAGTTTATCTCCTAGCGGGTTAAGCAATGAGCAGTTCTTC.

V and J are TRBV14 and TRBJ1-1, with 7 nucleotides matching TRBD1. Germline V gene lookup returns CDR1 SGHDN and CDR2 FVKESK. After removal of 2 bases from V and 1 base from J, the junction contained 4 bases not matched to a gene. CDR3 length equals 15 residues. In nucleotides, the CDR3 is TGTGCCAGCAGCCAACAACAGGGGTGGAACACTGAAGCTTTCTTT. Residues: CASSQQQGWNTEAFF. Supplemented by reference TRBV14 and TRBJ1-1, the full variable domain reads EAGVTQFPSHSVIEKGQTVTLRCDPISGHDNLYWYRRVMGKEIKFLLHFVKESKQDESGMPNNRFLAERTGGTYSTLKVQPAELEDSGVYFCASSQQQGWNTEAFFGQGTRLTVV.

The chain combines TRBV2 with TRBJ2-1; no firm D call. Per germline, CDR1 SNHLY and CDR2 FYNNEI. V was pared by 8 bases and J by 2 bases, with 10 bases between. The CDR3 totals 13 residues. DNA for the CDR3: TGTGCCAGCCAAGGTGGGACCTACAATGAGCAGTTCTTC. Amino acid sequence: CASQGGTYNEQFF.

The genes are TRBV6-2 or TRBV6-3 and TRBJ2-7; perhaps TRBD2 as D (5 bases). This CDR3 has 13 residues. The V end lost 2 bases, the J end lost 6 bases, and 11 bases lay between the germline ends. Germline V gene sequence: CDR1 MNHEY, CDR2 SVGEGT. CDR3: CASSYGSASEQYF. CDR3 sequence (DNA): TGTGCCAGCAGTTACGGGAGCGCCTCCGAGCAGTACTTC.

The chain combines TRBV12-3 or TRBV12-4 with TRBJ1-5; D is unclear. The CDR3 is made up of 14 amino acids. Trimming shortened V by 2 bases and J by 0 bases, and 5 bases separated the two germline ends. This CDR3 reads CASSLTRSNQPQHF. The CDR3 coding sequence is TGTGCCAGCAGTTTAACGCGTAGCAATCAGCCCCAGCATTTT.

The rearrangement joins TRBV5-1 to TRBJ2-7; D gene ambiguous. This CDR3 comprises 15 residues. The V gene's germline CDR1 is SGHRS and CDR2 YFSETQ. The V and J ends lost 0 bases and 2 bases respectively, with 12 bases between them. The CDR3 nucleotides read TGCGCCAGCAGCTTGGGGGCCGACGGAGCCTACGAGCAGTACTTC. Translated, it gives CASSLGADGAYEQYF. Complete variable domain (other parts from reference TRBV5-1 and TRBJ2-7): KAGVTQTPRYLIKTRGQQVTLSCSPISGHRSVSWYQQTPGQGLQFLFEYFSETQRNKGNFPGRFSGRQFSNSRSEMNVSTLELGDSALYLCASSLGADGAYEQYFGPGTRLTVT.

The rearrangement uses TRBV28 and TRBJ2-3; D remains unclear. Trimming took off 3 bases at V and 2 bases at J, with 3 bases between the two ends. In germline, CDR1 is MDHEN, CDR2 SYDVKM. The CDR3 sequence is 12 residues long. The CDR3 loop is CASSFSTDTQYF. The CDR3 DNA is TGTGCCAGCAGTTTCTCCACAGATACGCAGTATTTT. The complete variable domain, with remaining parts taken from reference TRBV28 and TRBJ2-3, reads DVKVTQSSRYLVKRTGEKVFLECVQDMDHENMFWYRQDPGLGLRLIYFSYDVKMKEKGDIPEGYSVSREKKERFSLILESASTNQTSMYLCASSFSTDTQYFGPGTRLTVL.

This clonotype was picked up one time. The V and J genes are TRBV27 and TRBJ2-3; D is possibly TRBD2 (6 bases). The CDR3 is made up of 16 amino acids. Trimming took 3 bases from V and 4 from J, leaving 17 bases between them. The germline V gene encodes CDR1 MNHEY and CDR2 SMNVEV (reference sequence). The CDR3 region has the DNA TGTGCCAGCAGTTTCTACCCTACCGGGAGCTCAGATACGCAGTATTTT. Translation: CASSFYPTGSSDTQYF.

This clonotype has more than one count but fewer than ten. J is TRBJ2-1 and V is TRBV20-1; D is unclear. Trimming left V 7 bases short and J 5 bases short, with 3 bases between. The CDR3 has 9 amino acids. CDR1 and CDR2 (germline): DFQATT, SNEGSKA (reference sequence). The CDR3 loop reads CSVDNEQFF. In nucleotides, the CDR3 is TGCAGTGTAGACAATGAGCAGTTCTTC.

V is TRBV6-5 and J is TRBJ2-3; the D gene is possibly TRBD2 (6 bases). From germline, CDR1 is MNHEY and CDR2 SVGAGI. V was shortened by 8 bases and J by 8 bases, with 20 bases between the two germline ends. The CDR3 is 14 amino acids. The CDR3: CASQLMRDVGTQYF. In DNA, the CDR3 is TGTGCCAGCCAGTTAATGCGGGATGTGGGTACGCAGTATTTT.

The chain combines TRBV9 with TRBJ1-1, with TRBD1 matching 10 bases. CDR1 is SGDLS, CDR2 YYNGEE, per germline. The CDR3 covers 15 residues. The V segment lost 4 bases and the J segment 1 base; nucleotides outside the gene matches: 4. The CDR3 region is CASSSDRGANTEAFF. In nucleotides, the CDR3 is TGTGCCAGCAGCTCGGACAGGGGGGCGAACACTGAAGCTTTCTTT.

In nucleotides, the CDR3 is TGTGCCTTCCGGGACAGGGGATCCTACGAGCAGTACTTC. This codes for CAFRDRGSYEQYF. This chain connects TRBV30 to TRBJ2-7, with TRBD1 matching 10 bases. The ends lost 7 bases at V and 1 base at J; junction bases unmatched: 4. From germline, CDR1 is GTSNPN and CDR2 SVGIG (reference sequence). This CDR3 contains 13 residues.